Here is one TCR beta chain with its context. Trimming took off 5 bases at V and 0 bases at J, with 11 bases between the two ends. The length of the CDR3 is 15 residues. Germline V CDR1 and CDR2: SGHVS, FQNEAQ. Under the authors' procedure: Estimates of nucleated cell counts were drawn from the amplification of reference gene primers. Sequenced by immunoSEQ multiplex PCR; TCRdb stores in-frame clones only, minus some. The DNA was the basis for D and trimming; V, J and clone size are from that table. In the table there are about 210,000 clones, around 90% of which are singletons. These data come from a study of blood T cell repertoires in COVID-19. Study context: Acute and convalescent COVID-19 specimens originated in the United States, Italy and Spain. The analysed material was cDNA or gDNA that came from T cells, B-cell-depleted T cells, or PBMCs.

Sequencing used peripheral blood. The sequence was collected from a man under 40 with acute or convalescent COVID-19. V is TRBV7-8 and J is TRBJ1-3; D call uncertain. CDR3 sequence (DNA): TGTGCCAGCAGCCCACTCCACCTCTCTGGAAACACCATATATTTT. Protein: CASSPLHLSGNTIYF. The whole variable domain, filled in from reference TRBV7-8 and TRBJ1-3, reads GAGVSQSPRYKVAKRGQDVALRCDPISGHVSLFWYQQALGQGPEFLTYFQNEAQLDKSGLPSDRFFAERPEGSVSTLKIQRTQQEDSAVYLCASSPLHLSGNTIYFGEGSWLTVV.